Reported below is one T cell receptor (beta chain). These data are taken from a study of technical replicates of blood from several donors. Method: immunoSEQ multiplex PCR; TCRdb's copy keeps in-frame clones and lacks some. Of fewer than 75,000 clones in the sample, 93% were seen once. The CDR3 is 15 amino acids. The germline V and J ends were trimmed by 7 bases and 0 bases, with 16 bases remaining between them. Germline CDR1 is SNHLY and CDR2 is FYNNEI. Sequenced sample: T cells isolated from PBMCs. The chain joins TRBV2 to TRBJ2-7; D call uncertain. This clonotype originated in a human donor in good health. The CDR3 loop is CASTNPKFASYEQYF. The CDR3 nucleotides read TGTGCCAGCACCAACCCTAAGTTCGCCTCCTACGAGCAGTACTTC.